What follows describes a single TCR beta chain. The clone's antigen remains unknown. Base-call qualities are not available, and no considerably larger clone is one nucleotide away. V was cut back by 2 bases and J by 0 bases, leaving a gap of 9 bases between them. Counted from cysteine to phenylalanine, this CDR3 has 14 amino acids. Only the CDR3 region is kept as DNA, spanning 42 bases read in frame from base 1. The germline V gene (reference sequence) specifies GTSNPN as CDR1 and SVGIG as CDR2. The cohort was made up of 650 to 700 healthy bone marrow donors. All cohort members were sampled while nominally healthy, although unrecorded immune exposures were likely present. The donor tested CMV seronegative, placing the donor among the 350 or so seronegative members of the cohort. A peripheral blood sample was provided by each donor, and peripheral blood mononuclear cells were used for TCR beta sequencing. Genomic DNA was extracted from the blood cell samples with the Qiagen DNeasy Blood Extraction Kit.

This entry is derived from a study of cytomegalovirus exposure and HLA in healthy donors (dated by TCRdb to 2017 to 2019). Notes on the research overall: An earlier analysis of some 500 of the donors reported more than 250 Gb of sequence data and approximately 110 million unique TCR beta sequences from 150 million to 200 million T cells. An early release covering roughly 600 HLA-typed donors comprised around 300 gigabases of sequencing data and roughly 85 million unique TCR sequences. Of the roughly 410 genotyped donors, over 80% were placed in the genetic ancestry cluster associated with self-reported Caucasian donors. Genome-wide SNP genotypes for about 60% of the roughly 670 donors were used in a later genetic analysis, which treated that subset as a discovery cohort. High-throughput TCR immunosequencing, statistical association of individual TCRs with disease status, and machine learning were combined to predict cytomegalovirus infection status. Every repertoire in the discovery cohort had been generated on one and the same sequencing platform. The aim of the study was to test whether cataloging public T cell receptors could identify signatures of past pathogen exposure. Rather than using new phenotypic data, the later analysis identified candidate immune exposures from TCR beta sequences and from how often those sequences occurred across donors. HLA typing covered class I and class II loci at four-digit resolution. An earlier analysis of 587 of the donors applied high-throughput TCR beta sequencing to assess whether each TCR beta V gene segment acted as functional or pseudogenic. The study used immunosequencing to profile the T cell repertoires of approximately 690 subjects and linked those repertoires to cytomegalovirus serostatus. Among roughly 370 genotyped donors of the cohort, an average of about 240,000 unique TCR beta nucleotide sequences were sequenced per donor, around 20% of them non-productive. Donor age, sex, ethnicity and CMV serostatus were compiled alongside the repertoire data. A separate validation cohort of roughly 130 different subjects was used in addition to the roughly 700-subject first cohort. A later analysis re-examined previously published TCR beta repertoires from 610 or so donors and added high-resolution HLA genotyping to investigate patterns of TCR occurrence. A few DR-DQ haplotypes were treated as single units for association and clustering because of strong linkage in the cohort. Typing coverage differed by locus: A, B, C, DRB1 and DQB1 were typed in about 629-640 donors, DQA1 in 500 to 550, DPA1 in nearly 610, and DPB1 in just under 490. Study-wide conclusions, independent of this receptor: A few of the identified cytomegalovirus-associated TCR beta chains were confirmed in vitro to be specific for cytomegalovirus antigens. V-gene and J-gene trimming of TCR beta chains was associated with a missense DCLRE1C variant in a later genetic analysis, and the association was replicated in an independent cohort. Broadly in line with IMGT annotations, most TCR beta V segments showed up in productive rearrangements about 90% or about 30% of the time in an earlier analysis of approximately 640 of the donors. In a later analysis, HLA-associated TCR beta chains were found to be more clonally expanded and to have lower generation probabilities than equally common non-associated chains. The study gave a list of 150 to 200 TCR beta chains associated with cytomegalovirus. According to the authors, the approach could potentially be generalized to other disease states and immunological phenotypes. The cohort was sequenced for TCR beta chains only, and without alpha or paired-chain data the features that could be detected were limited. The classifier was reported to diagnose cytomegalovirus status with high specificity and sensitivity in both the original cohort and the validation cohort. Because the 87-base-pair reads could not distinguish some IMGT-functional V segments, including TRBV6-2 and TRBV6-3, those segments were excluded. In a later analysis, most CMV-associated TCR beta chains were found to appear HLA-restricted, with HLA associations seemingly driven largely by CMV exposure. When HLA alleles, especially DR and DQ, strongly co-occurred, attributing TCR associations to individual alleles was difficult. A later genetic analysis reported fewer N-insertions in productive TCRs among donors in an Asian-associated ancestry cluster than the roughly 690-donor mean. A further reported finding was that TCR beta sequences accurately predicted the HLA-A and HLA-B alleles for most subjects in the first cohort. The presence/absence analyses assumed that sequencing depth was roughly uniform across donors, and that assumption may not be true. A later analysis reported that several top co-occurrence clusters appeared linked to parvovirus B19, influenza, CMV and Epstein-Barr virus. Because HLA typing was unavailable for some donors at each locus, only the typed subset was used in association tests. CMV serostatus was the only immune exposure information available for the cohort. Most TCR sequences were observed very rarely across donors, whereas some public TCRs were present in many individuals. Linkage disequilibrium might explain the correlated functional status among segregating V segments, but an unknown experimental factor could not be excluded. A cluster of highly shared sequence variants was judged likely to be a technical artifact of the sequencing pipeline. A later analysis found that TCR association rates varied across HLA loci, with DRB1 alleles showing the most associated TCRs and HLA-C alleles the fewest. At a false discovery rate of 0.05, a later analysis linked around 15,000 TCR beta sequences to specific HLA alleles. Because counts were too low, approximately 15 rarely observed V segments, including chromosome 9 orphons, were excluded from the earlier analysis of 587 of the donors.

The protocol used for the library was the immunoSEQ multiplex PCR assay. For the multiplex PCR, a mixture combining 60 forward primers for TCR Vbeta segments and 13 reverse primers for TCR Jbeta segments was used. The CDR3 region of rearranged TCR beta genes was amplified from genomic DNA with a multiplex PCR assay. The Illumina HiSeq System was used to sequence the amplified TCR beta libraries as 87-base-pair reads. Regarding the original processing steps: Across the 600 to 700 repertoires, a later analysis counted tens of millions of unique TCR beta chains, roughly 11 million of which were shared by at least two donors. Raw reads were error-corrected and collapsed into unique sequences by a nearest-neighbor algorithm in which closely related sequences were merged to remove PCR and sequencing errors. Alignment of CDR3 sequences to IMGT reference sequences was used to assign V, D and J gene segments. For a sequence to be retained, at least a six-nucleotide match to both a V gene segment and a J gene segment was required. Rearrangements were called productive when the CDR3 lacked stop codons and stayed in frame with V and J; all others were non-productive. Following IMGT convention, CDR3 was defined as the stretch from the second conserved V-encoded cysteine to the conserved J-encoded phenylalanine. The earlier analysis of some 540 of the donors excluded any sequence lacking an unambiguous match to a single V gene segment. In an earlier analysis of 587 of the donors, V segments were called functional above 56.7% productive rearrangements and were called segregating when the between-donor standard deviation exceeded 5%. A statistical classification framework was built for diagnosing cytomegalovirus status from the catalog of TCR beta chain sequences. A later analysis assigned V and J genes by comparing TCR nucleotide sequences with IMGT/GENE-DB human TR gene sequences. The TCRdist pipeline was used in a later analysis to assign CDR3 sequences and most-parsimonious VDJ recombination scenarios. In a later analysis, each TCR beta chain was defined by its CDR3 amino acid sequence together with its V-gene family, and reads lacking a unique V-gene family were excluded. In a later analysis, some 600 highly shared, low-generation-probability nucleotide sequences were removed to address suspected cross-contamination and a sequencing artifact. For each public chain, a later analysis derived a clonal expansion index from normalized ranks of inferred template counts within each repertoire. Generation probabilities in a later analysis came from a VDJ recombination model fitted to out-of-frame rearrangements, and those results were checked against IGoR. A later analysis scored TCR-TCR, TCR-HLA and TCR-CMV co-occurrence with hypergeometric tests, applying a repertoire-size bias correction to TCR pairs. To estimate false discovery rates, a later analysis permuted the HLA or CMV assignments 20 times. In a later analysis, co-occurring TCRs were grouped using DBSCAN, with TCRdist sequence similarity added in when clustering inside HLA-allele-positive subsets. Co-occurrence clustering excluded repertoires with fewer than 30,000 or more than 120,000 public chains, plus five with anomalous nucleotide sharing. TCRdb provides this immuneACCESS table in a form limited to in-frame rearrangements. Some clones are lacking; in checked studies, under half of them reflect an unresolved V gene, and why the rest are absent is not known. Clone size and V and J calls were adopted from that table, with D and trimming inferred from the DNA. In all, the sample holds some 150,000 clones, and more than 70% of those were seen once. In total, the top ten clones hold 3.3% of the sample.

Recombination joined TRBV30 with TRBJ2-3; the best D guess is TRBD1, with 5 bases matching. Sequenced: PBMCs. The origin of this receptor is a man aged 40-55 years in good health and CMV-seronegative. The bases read TGTGCCTGGAGTCAGGGTGCTAGCACAGATACGCAGTATTTT. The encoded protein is CAWSQGASTDTQYF.